Listed below are T cell receptor beta chains from one sample, sequenced in a study of cytomegalovirus exposure and HLA in healthy donors. Sequencing was performed with immunoSEQ multiplex PCR; in TCRdb, only in-frame clones are kept and a portion is missing. The sample lists some 90,000 clones, roughly 70% occurring once. The sequenced material came from PBMCs. The receptor source for this set is a man in his forties in good health and CMV-seronegative. The CDR3 runs from the conserved cysteine through the conserved F or W. The D gene is left open where the match is weak. Clone size is shown for a subset of rows, as once, few, many or a class of expanded clone.

J	D	size	V	CDR3	DNA
TRBJ1-2	TRBD1	once	TRBV7-3	CASSSFSGTVYGYTF	TGTGCCAGCAGCTCCTTTTCCGGGACAGTCTATGGCTACACCTTC
TRBJ1-2	.	.	TRBV7-6	CASSLVARAVNANYGYTF	TGTGCCAGCAGCTTAGTGGCCAGGGCGGTAAATGCTAACTATGGCTACACCTTC
TRBJ1-3	TRBD1	.	TRBV27	CASSLDRATGNTIYF	TGTGCCAGCAGTTTAGACAGGGCCACTGGAAACACCATATATTTT
TRBJ2-1	TRBD2	.	TRBV7-3	CASSRGAGGDNEQFF	TGTGCCAGCAGCCGCGGAGCGGGGGGGGACAATGAGCAGTTCTTC
TRBJ1-1	.	few	TRBV6-1	CASSGNEGLGRGAFF	TGTGCCAGCAGTGGCAACGAGGGCCTCGGTCGTGGAGCTTTCTTT
TRBJ2-1	.	.	TRBV7-6	CASSYRDRAYNEQFF	TGTGCCAGCAGCTACAGGGACCGGGCCTACAATGAGCAGTTCTTC
TRBJ2-7	TRBD1	.	TRBV6-5	CASSSPPGTVGYEQYF	TGTGCCAGCAGTTCCCCTCCTGGGACAGTGGGCTACGAGCAGTACTTC
TRBJ2-3	TRBD2	.	TRBV5-1	CASGEGTSGGIFTDTQYF	TGCGCCAGCGGGGAGGGGACTAGCGGGGGGATTTTCACAGATACGCAGTATTTT
TRBJ2-1	TRBD1	.	TRBV4-2	CASSHPKYRGPDNEQFF	TGTGCCAGCAGCCATCCTAAATACAGGGGGCCGGACAATGAGCAGTTCTTC
TRBJ1-3	TRBD1	.	TRBV6-1	CASSDTTGEISGAGNTIYF	TGTGCCAGCAGTGATACGACAGGGGAAATTTCTGGGGCTGGAAACACCATATATTTT
TRBJ1-1	.	.	TRBV6-5	CASRVTGNTEAFF	TGTGCCAGCAGAGTCACGGGGAACACTGAAGCTTTCTTT
TRBJ2-7	TRBD2	few	TRBV11-2	CASSLDAGGHEQYF	TGTGCCAGCAGCTTAGATGCGGGGGGCCACGAGCAGTACTTC
TRBJ2-5	TRBD1	.	TRBV5-1	CASSPGQGGKTQYF	TGCGCCAGCAGCCCGGGACAGGGTGGGAAGACCCAGTACTTC
TRBJ2-5	.	.	TRBV2	CASSPEETQYF	TGTGCCAGCAGCCCCGAAGAGACCCAGTACTTC
TRBJ2-7	TRBD1	.	TRBV18	CASSPGQGATYEQYF	TGTGCCAGCTCACCCGGACAGGGCGCGACCTACGAGCAGTACTTC
TRBJ2-1	TRBD2	.	TRBV19	CASSIGTSGVDNEQFF	TGTGCCAGTAGTATCGGGACTAGCGGGGTAGACAATGAGCAGTTCTTC
TRBJ1-2	.	.	TRBV9	CASSDPGHLNYGYTF	TGTGCCAGCAGCGACCCGGGACACCTAAACTATGGCTACACCTTC
TRBJ2-7	.	.	TRBV4-2	CASSQETGNYEQYF	TGTGCCAGCAGCCAAGAAACGGGAAACTACGAGCAGTACTTC
TRBJ1-1	TRBD1	once	TRBV6-5	CASRDRELYTEAFF	TGTGCCAGCAGGGACAGGGAACTTTACACTGAAGCTTTCTTT
TRBJ1-3	TRBD1	.	TRBV28	CASSSQGAAGNTIYF	TGTGCCAGCAGTTCGCAGGGGGCGGCTGGAAACACCATATATTTT